This T cell receptor (beta chain) was identified during a study of OX40 agonist ivuxolimab in advanced cancers. General observations from the study: The study found among the lowest clonal expansion in partial responders at 0.1-3.0 mg/kg. CD8+ T cells were the subset that, on average, had more expanded clones than CD4+.

The CDR3 has 15 residues. Trimming cost V 4 bases and J 8 bases; bases outside gene matches: 8. CDR1 is MRHNA and CDR2 is SNTAGT in the germline V gene. Sequencing was performed with immunoSEQ multiplex PCR; in TCRdb, only in-frame clones are kept and a portion is missing. The table lists around 22,000 clones, around 83% of them singletons, with around a sixth in the top ten. Autoimmune disease history or systemic immunosuppression led to patients being barred. Sampled blood was obtained at baseline, cycle 4 day 1, and cycle 7 day 1. Details on this clone: The antigen remains undetermined.

V gene TRBV6-4 combines with J gene TRBJ1-6; TRBD1 matches 7 bases. The starting material was CD4+ or CD8+ T cells sorted from blood, obtained in a trial of the OX40 agonist ivuxolimab. The TCR originated in an adult with an advanced solid tumor such as melanoma, head and neck, liver or kidney cancer. The DNA of the CDR3 is TGTGCCAGCAGTGCCATGGGGGACAGTTATTCACCCCTCCACTTT. It translates to CASSAMGDSYSPLHF.